This T cell receptor (beta chain) was obtained from a study of blood T cell repertoires in COVID-19. Overall study context: Sources were T cells, B-cell-depleted T cells, or PBMCs; the material itself was cDNA or gDNA.

Clinical histories supplied by participants themselves formed the basis of cohort assignment. The assay was immunoSEQ multiplex PCR, and TCRdb's table has in-frame clones only and misses some. The table has approximately 300,000 clones, approximately 90% seen once. The sample comprised PBMCs or T cells enriched from blood (not recorded which). This clonotype was sampled from a woman aged 25 to 39 who had been exposed to COVID-19.

The CDR3 protein is CASRMDGASGQYF. In DNA form, the CDR3 reads TGTGCCAGCAGGATGGACGGGGCTAGCGGGCAGTACTTC. The rearrangement links TRBV2 to TRBJ2-7; 7 bases align to TRBD2. The CDR3 runs 13 residues. The V and J ends lost 6 bases and 9 bases, in that order; junction bases with no gene match: 11. Germline lookup yields CDR1 SNHLY and CDR2 FYNNEI.